The source of this T cell receptor (beta chain) is a study of cytotoxic CD8 clonotypes in ibrutinib-treated CLL. Across the whole study: Complete response was seen in 2 patients and partial in some 25; some 12 progressed and 14 stayed remitted after a median approximately 70 months. General study results and limits: With treatment, public clonotypes, which were uncommon, either contracted or remained stable. Pretreatment clonality was elevated relative to age-matched healthy donors and paralleled circulating CD8+ T-cell counts.

A remark on this clone: Its antigen is unknown.

The CDR3 is 14 amino acids. With 4 bases clipped from V and 4 bases from J, the junction kept 3 bases outside the gene matches. The germline V gene encodes CDR1 KGHSH and CDR2 LQKENI. Targeted sequencing depth ranged from 1 in 200,000 to 1 in 1 million T cells. Clones were sequenced by immunoSEQ multiplex PCR, and TCRdb holds only the in-frame ones, with some missing. The sample holds about 20,000 clones, around 68% seen once. The chain is built from TRBV18 and TRBJ2-3; TRBD1 matches at 9 bases. This clonotype was obtained from a human donor with chronic lymphocytic leukemia. The sample here was PBMCs, taken before ibrutinib treatment. CDR3 nucleotide sequence: TGTGCCAGCTCACGACAGGGGGGCGCAGATACGCAGTATTTT. Translated, it gives CASSRQGGADTQYF.